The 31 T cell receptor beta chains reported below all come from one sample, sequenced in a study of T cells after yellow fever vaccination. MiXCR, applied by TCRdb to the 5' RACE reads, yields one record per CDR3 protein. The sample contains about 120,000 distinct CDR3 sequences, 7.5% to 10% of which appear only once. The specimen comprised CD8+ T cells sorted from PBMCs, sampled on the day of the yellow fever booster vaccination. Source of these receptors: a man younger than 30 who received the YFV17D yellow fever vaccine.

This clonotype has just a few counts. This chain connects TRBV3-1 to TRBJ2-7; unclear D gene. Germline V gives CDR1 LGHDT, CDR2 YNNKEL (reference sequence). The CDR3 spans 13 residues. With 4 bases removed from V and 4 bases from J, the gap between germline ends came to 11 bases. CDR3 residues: CASSLGNGYEQYF. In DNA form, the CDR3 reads TGTGCCAGCAGCCTGGGCAATGGTTACGAGCAGTACTTC.

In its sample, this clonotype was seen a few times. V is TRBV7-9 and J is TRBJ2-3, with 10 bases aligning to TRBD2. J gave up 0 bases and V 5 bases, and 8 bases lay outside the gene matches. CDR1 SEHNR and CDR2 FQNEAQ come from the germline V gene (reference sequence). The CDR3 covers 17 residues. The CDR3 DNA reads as TGTGCCAGCAGCCCTCCTCGGACTAGCGGTAGCACAGATACGCAGTATTTT. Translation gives CASSPPRTSGSTDTQYF.

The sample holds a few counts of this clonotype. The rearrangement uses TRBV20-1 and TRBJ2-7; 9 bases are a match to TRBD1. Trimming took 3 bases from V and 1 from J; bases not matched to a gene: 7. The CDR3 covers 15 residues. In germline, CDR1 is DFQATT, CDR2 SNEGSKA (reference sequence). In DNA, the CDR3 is TGCAGTGCTAGCGGGGCGGGGACAGGGTCCTACGAGCAGTACTTC. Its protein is CSASGAGTGSYEQYF.

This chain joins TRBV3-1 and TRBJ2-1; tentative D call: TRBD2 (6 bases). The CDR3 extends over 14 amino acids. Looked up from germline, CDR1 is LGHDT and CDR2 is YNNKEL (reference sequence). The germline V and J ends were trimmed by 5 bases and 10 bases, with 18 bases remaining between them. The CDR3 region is CASSAGRNGGEQFF. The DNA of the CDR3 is TGTGCCAGCAGCGCGGGCCGGAATGGGGGGGAGCAGTTCTTC.

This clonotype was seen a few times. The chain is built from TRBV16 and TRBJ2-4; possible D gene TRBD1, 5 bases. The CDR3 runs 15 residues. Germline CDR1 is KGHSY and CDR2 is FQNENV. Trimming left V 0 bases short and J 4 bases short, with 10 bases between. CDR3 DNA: TGTGCCAGCAGCCAATCCACAGGCCTAAAAAACATTCAGTACTTC. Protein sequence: CASSQSTGLKNIQYF.

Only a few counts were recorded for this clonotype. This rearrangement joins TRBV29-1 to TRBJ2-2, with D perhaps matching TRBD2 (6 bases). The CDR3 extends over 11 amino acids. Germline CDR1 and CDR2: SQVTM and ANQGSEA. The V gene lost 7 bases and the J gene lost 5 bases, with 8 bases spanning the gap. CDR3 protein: CSAGVTGELFF. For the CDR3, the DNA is TGCAGCGCGGGAGTAACCGGGGAGCTGTTTTTT.

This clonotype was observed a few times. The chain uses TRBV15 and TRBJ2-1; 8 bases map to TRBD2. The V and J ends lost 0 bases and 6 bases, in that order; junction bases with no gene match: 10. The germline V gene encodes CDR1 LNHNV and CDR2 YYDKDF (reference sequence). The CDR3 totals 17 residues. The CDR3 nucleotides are TGTGCCACCAGCAGAGATCGGGGTAGCGGGGTTTTCAATGAGCAGTTCTTC. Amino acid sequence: CATSRDRGSGVFNEQFF.

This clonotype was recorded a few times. Here the CDR3 DNA reads TGCGCCAGCGGCCCCACCGGGGAGCTGTTTTTT. This encodes CASGPTGELFF. V gene TRBV5-1 combines with J gene TRBJ2-2, with D unclear. V was trimmed by 7 bases and J by 4 bases, leaving 5 bases between them. This CDR3 is 11 amino acids long. In germline, CDR1 is SGHRS, CDR2 YFSETQ.

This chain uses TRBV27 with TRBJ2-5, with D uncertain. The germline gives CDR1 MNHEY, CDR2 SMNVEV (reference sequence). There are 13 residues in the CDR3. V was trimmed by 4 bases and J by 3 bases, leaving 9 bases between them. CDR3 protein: CASSSSSEETQYF. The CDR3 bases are TGTGCCAGCAGTTCCTCCTCGGAAGAGACCCAGTACTTC.

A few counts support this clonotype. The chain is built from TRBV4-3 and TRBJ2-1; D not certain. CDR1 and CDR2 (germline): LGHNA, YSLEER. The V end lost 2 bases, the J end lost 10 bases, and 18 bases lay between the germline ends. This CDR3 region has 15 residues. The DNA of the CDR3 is TGCGCCAGCAGCCAATTAGGGCCCCCTTCTAGGGAGCAGTTCTTC. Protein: CASSQLGPPSREQFF.

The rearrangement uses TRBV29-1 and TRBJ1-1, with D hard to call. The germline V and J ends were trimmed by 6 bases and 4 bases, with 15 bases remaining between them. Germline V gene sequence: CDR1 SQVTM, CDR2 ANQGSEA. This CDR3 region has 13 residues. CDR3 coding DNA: TGCAGCGTAATGTGGGTATCCTTCACTGAAGCTTTCTTT. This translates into CSVMWVSFTEAFF.

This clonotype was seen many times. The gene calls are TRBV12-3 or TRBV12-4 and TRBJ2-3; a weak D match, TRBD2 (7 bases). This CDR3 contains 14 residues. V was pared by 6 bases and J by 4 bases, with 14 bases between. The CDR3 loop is CASSLGGLADTQYF. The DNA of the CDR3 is TGTGCCAGCAGCCTGGGGGGGCTCGCAGATACGCAGTATTTT.

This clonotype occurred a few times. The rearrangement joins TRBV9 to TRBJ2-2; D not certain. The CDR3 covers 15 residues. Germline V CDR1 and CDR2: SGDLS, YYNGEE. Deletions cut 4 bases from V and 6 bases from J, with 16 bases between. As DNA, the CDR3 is TGTGCCAGCAGCTCCCGGATCAACGGACCCGGGGAGCTGTTTTTT. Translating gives CASSSRINGPGELFF.

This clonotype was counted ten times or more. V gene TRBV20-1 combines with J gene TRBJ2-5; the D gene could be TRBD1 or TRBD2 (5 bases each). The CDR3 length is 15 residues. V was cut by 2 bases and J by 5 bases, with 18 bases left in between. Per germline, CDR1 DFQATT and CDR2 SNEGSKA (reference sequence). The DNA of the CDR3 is TGCAGTGCTAGAAAGGCAACTTGGGGGATGGAGACCCAGTACTTC. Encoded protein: CSARKATWGMETQYF.

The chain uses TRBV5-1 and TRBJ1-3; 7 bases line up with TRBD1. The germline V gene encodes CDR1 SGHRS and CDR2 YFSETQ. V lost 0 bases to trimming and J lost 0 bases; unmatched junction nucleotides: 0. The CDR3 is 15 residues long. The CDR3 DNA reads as TGCGCCAGCAGCTTGGGGACAGGCTCTGGAAACACCATATATTTT. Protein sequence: CASSLGTGSGNTIYF.

CDR3 residues: CAGTGSSYEQYF. The CDR3 nucleotides read TGTGCCGGGACAGGGAGCTCCTACGAGCAGTACTTC. The chain couples TRBV5-8 to TRBJ2-7, with 9 nucleotides matching TRBD1. The V gene end was trimmed by 10 bases and the J gene end by 0 bases; junction bases not matched to a gene: 2. The CDR3 has 12 amino acids. The germline V gene has CDR1 SGHTS and CDR2 YDEGEE.

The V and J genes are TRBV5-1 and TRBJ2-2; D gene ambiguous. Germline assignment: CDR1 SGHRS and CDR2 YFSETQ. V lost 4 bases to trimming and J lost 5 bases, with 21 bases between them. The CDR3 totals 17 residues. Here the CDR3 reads CASSLSHPGMRTGELFF. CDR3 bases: TGCGCCAGCAGCCTTTCCCACCCCGGTATGAGGACCGGGGAGCTGTTTTTT.

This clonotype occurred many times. The CDR3 protein is CAWSRGQSTDTQYF. Written as DNA, the CDR3 is TGTGCCTGGAGTCGGGGACAGAGCACAGATACGCAGTATTTT. The chain has TRBV30 and TRBJ2-3; TRBD1 matches 7 bases. Germline CDR1 is GTSNPN and CDR2 is SVGIG (reference sequence). This CDR3 has 14 residues. The ends lost 2 bases at V and 0 bases at J; junction bases unmatched: 2.

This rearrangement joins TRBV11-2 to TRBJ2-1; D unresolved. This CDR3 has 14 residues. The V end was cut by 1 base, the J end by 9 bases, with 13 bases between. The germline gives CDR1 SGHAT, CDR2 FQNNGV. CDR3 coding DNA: TGTGCCAGCAGCTTAGGCCCTCTCACGGGTGAGCAGTTCTTC. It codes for CASSLGPLTGEQFF.

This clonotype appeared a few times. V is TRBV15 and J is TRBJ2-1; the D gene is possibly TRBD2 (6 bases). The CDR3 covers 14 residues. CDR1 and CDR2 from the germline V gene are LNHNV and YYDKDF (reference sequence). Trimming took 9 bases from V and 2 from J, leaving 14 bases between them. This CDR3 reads CATSHGGPYNEQFF. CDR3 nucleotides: TGTGCCACATCCCACGGGGGACCCTACAATGAGCAGTTCTTC.

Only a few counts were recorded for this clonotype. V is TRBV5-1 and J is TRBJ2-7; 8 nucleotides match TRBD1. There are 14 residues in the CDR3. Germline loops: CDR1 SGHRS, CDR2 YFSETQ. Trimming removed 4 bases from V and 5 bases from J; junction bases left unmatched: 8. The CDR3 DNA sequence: TGCGCCAGCAGCCCAACCCGACAGGGGAACGAGCAGTACTTC. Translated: CASSPTRQGNEQYF.

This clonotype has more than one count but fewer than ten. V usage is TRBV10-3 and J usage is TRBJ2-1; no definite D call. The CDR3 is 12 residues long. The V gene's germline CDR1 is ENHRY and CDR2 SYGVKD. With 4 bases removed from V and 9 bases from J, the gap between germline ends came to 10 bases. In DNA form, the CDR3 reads TGTGCCATCAGTGTCAGGAAGGGTGAGCAGTTCTTC. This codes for CAISVRKGEQFF.

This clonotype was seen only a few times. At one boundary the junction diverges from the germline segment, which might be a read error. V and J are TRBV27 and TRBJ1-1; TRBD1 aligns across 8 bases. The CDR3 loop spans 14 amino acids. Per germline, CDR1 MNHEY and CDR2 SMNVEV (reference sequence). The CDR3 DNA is TGTGCCGGCAGGGGGCGAGGGGGGGACACTGAAGCTTTCTTT. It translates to CAGRGRGGDTEAFF.

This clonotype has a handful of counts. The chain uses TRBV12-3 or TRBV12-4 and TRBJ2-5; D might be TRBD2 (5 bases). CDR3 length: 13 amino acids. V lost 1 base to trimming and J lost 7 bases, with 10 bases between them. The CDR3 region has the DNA TGTGCCAGCAGTTTAGGAGGGTCGGGGACCCAGTACTTC. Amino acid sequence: CASSLGGSGTQYF.

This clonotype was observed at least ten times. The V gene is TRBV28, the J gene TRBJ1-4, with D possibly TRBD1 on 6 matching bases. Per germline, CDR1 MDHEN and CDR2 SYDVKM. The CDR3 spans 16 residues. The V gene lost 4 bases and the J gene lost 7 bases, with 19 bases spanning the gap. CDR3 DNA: TGTGCCAGCAGTTCCCCCCGGAGGGGGGGCCCTGAAAAACTGTTTTTT. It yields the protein CASSSPRRGGPEKLFF.

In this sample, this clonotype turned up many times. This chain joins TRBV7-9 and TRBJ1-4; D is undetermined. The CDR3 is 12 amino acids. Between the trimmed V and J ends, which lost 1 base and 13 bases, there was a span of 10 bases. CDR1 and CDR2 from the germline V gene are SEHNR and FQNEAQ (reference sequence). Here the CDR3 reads CASSLDAVGLFF. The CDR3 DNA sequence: TGTGCCAGCAGCTTAGATGCGGTCGGACTGTTTTTT. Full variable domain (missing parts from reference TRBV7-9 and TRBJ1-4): DTGVSQNPRHKITKRGQNVTFRCDPISEHNRLYWYRQTLGQGPEFLTYFQNEAQLEKSRLLSDRFSAERPKGSFSTLEIQRTEQGDSAMYLCASSLDAVGLFFGSGTQLSVL.

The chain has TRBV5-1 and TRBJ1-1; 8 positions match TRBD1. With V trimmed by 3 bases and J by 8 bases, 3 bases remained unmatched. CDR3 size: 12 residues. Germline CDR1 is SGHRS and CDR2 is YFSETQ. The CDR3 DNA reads TGCGCCAGCAGCTACCGACAGGGGGAAGCTTTCTTT. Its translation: CASSYRQGEAFF.

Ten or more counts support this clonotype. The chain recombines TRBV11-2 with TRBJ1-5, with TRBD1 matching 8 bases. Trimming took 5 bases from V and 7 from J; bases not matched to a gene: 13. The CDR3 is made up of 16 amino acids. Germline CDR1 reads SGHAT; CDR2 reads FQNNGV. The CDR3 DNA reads TGTGCCAGCAGCCCCGGACAGGGCGGTTGGTTACAGCCCCAGCATTTT. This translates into CASSPGQGGWLQPQHF.

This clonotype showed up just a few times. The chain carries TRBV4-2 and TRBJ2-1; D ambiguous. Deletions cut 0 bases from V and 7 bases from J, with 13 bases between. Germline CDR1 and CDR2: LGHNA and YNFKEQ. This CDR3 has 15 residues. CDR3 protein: CASSQDFDRWNEQFF. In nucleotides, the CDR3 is TGTGCCAGCAGCCAAGATTTCGACCGATGGAATGAGCAGTTCTTC.

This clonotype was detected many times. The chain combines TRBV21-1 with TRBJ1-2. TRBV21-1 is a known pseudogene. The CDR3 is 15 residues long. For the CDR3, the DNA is TGTGCCAGCAGCACAGTTATAGGCCGGAACTATGGCTACACCTTC. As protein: CASSTVIGRNYGYTF.

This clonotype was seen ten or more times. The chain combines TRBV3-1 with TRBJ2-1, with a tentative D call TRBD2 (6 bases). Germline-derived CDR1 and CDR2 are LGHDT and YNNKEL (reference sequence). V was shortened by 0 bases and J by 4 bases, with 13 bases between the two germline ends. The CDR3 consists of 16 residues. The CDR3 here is CASSQDLGLSYNEQFF. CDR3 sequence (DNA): TGTGCCAGCAGCCAAGATCTAGGACTAAGTTACAATGAGCAGTTCTTC.